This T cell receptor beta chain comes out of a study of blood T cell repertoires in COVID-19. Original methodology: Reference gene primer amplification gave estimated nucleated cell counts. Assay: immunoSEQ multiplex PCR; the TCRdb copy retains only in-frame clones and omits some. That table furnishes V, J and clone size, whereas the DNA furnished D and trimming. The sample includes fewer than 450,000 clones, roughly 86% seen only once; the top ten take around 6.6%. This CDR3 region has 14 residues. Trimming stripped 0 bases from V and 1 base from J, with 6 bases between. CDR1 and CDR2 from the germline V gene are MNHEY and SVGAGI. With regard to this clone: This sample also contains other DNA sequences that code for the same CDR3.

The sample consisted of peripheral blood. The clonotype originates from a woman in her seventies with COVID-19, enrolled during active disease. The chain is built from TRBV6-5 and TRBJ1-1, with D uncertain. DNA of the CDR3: TGTGCCAGCAGTTACTCTCGCAGGAACACTGAAGCTTTCTTT. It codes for CASSYSRRNTEAFF.